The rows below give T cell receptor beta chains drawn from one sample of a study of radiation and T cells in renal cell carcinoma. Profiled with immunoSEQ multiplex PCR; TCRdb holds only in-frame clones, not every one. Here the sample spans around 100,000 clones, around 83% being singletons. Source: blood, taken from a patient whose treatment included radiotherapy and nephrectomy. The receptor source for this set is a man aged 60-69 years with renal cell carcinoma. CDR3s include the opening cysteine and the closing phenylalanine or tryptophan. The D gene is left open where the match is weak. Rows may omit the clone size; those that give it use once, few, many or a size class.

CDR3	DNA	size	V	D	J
CSVFRAEDGELFF	TGCAGCGTTTTCCGCGCGGAGGACGGGGAGCTGTTTTTT	.	TRBV29-1	.	TRBJ2-2
CASSLGSGNSNQPQHF	TGTGCCAGCAGCTTAGGATCGGGGAATAGCAATCAGCCCCAGCATTTT	.	TRBV7-9	.	TRBJ1-5
CASSLAVGGTTEAFF	TGCGCCAGCAGCTTGGCCGTTGGGGGCACGACTGAAGCTTTCTTT	.	TRBV5-1	.	TRBJ1-1
CASSMRGQGFSSYEQYF	TGTGCCAGTAGTATGAGGGGACAGGGGTTTTCCTCCTACGAGCAGTACTTC	.	TRBV19	TRBD1	TRBJ2-7
CASSPSTLSGELFF	TGTGCCAGCAGCCCGAGCACTCTTTCCGGGGAGCTGTTTTTT	.	TRBV7-9	.	TRBJ2-2
CASSYDRVAGYTF	TGCGCCAGCAGCTATGACAGGGTGGCTGGCTACACCTTC	.	TRBV5-1	TRBD1	TRBJ1-2
CASSQAGTRPYEQYF	TGTGCCAGCAGCCAGGCCGGGACTAGGCCCTACGAGCAGTACTTC	.	TRBV4-2	TRBD2	TRBJ2-7
CASRARGWEKLFF	TGTGCCAGCAGGGCCCGGGGTTGGGAAAAACTGTTTTTT	.	TRBV5-8	.	TRBJ1-4
CASSQVTGRYEQYF	TGCGCCAGCAGCCAAGTAACAGGGAGGTACGAGCAGTACTTC	.	TRBV4-3	.	TRBJ2-7
CASSSSGYTDTQYF	TGTGCCAGCTCATCGAGCGGATACACAGATACGCAGTATTTT	.	TRBV18	.	TRBJ2-3
CASSFSLVGTGELFF	TGCGCCAGCAGCTTTTCCCTCGTTGGCACCGGGGAGCTGTTTTTT	.	TRBV5-1	.	TRBJ2-2
CASSPLEASNTGELFF	TGCGCCAGCAGCCCCTTGGAAGCGTCGAACACCGGGGAGCTGTTTTTT	.	TRBV5-1	.	TRBJ2-2
CASSYSGDYNEQFF	TGTGCCAGCAGTTACTCGGGAGATTACAATGAGCAGTTCTTC	.	TRBV6-5	.	TRBJ2-1
CASSVSAGVWETQYF	TGTGCCAGCAGTGTATCAGCGGGAGTTTGGGAGACCCAGTACTTC	.	TRBV27	TRBD2	TRBJ2-5
CASSQESGSAYEQYF	TGTGCCAGCAGCCAAGAGAGCGGGAGCGCCTACGAGCAGTACTTC	few	TRBV4-2	TRBD2	TRBJ2-7
CASSLLSEGKETQYF	TGCGCCAGCAGCTTGCTCAGTGAGGGAAAAGAGACCCAGTACTTC	.	TRBV5-1	.	TRBJ2-5
CASSLLRGLNTGELFF	TGTGCCAGCAGCTTATTACGGGGCTTGAACACCGGGGAGCTGTTTTTT	once	TRBV7-9	.	TRBJ2-2
CASSPRQGGITEAFF	TGTGCCAGCAGCCCCCGACAGGGCGGGATCACTGAAGCTTTCTTT	.	TRBV7-9	TRBD1	TRBJ1-1